This entry lists 29 T cell receptor beta chains sequenced from one sample in a study of blood T cell repertoires in COVID-19. Only in-frame clones appear in the TCRdb table, and some are missing; sequencing was by immunoSEQ multiplex PCR. The repertoire has roughly 230,000 clones, around 83% of them found once; the top ten carry under 8%. Sequencing used PBMCs or T cells enriched from blood (not recorded which). The receptors were gathered from a woman aged 45-65 years who had been exposed to COVID-19.

J is TRBJ2-4 and V is TRBV9, with 7 bases aligning to TRBD2. V was pared by 0 bases and J by 1 base, with 7 bases of the junction left unmatched. This CDR3 has 17 amino acids. Germline V gene sequence: CDR1 SGDLS, CDR2 YYNGEE. The CDR3: CASSVDPQGGAKNIQYF. CDR3 nucleotides: TGTGCCAGCAGCGTAGATCCCCAGGGAGGGGCCAAAAACATTCAGTACTTC. The complete variable domain, with remaining parts taken from reference TRBV9 and TRBJ2-4, reads DSGVTQTPKHLITATGQRVTLRCSPRSGDLSVYWYQQSLDQGLQFLIQYYNGEERAKGNILERFSAQQFPDLHSELNLSSLELGDSALYFCASSVDPQGGAKNIQYFGAGTRLSVL.

V gene TRBV9 combines with J gene TRBJ1-1; D might be TRBD1 (6 bases). Germline lookup yields CDR1 SGDLS and CDR2 YYNGEE. The CDR3 loop spans 15 amino acids. Trimming stripped 4 bases from V and 1 base from J, with 14 bases between. Written as DNA, the CDR3 is TGTGCCAGCAGCCCCGAAGGGGGGGCGAACACTGAAGCTTTCTTT. It translates to CASSPEGGANTEAFF.

This chain joins TRBV5-6 and TRBJ1-1, with 7 bases matching TRBD1. The CDR3 is 12 residues long. Germline values: CDR1 SGHDT, CDR2 YYEEEE. The J segment lost 7 bases and the V segment lost 2 bases, leaving 2 bases of the junction unmatched. The CDR3 DNA follows: TGTGCCAGCAGCTTCGGGGACAGTGAAGCTTTCTTT. Translating it yields CASSFGDSEAFF.

V and J are TRBV5-6 and TRBJ1-1; D not certain. Germline V lookup: CDR1 SGHDT, CDR2 YYEEEE. V was trimmed by 0 bases and J by 13 bases, leaving 13 bases between them. The CDR3 consists of 12 residues. CDR3 protein: CASSLGRESGFF. CDR3 DNA: TGTGCCAGCAGCTTGGGTAGGGAAAGCGGTTTCTTT.

J is TRBJ1-6 and V is TRBV19; D gene unclear. V dropped 2 bases and J dropped 6 bases, with 8 bases sitting between them. Germline loops: CDR1 LNHDA, CDR2 SQIVND (reference sequence). The CDR3 has 14 amino acids. The CDR3 nucleotides read TGTGCCAGTAGTATAATACAGATTAATTCACCCCTCCACTTT. This encodes CASSIIQINSPLHF.

The chain carries TRBV9 and TRBJ2-7, with D tentatively TRBD2 (6 bases). V dropped 2 bases and J dropped 0 bases, with 12 bases sitting between them. The CDR3 is 15 residues long. Per the germline V gene, CDR1 is SGDLS and CDR2 is YYNGEE. This CDR3 reads CASSVGGASSYEQYF. CDR3 DNA: TGTGCCAGCAGCGTGGGCGGGGCCAGCTCCTACGAGCAGTACTTC.

The rearrangement uses TRBV28 and TRBJ1-1; D unclear. The CDR3 contains 18 residues. Germline V gives CDR1 MDHEN, CDR2 SYDVKM. The V and J ends lost 6 bases and 3 bases respectively, with 26 bases between them. CDR3 sequence (DNA): TGTGCCAGCAGCAGACCAGGACTATATTCACCTGGGGACACTGAAGCTTTCTTT. Amino acids: CASSRPGLYSPGDTEAFF.

The V gene is TRBV18, the J gene TRBJ1-5; D is unclear. V was trimmed by 3 bases and J by 2 bases, leaving 5 bases between them. The V gene's germline CDR1 is KGHSH and CDR2 LQKENI. This CDR3 region has 13 residues. CDR3 in DNA: TGTGCCAGCTCACCTTCTGGCAATCAGCCCCAGCATTTT. Translation: CASSPSGNQPQHF. The full variable domain, its missing parts supplied by reference TRBV18 and TRBJ1-5, is NAGVMQNPRHLVRRRGQEARLRCSPMKGHSHVYWYRQLPEEGLKFMVYLQKENIIDESGMPKERFSAEFPKEGPSILRIQQVVRGDSAAYFCASSPSGNQPQHFGDGTRLSIL.

V is TRBV5-4 and J is TRBJ1-2; TRBD1 is a possible D gene (5 bases). Between the trimmed V and J ends, which lost 2 bases and 8 bases, there was a span of 19 bases. CDR3 length: 15 amino acids. Germline CDR1 reads SGHNT; CDR2 reads YYREEE (reference sequence). CDR3 protein: CASSLNRGGDGGYTF. The CDR3 DNA follows: TGTGCCAGCAGCTTAAATAGGGGTGGCGATGGGGGCTACACCTTC. Drawing the rest from reference TRBV5-4 and TRBJ1-2, the complete variable domain is ETGVTQSPTHLIKTRGQQVTLRCSSQSGHNTVSWYQQALGQGPQFIFQYYREEENGRGNFPPRFSGLQFPNYSSELNVNALELDDSALYLCASSLNRGGDGGYTFGSGTRLTVV.

The chain uses TRBV3-1 (or the pseudogene TRBV3-2) and TRBJ2-7, with D maybe TRBD2 (5 bases). The CDR3 runs 15 residues. Looked up from germline, CDR1 is LGHDT and CDR2 is YNNKEL (reference sequence). V dropped 0 bases and J dropped 5 bases, with 14 bases sitting between them. The CDR3 DNA reads TGTGCCAGCAGCCAAGATCGAGCGGATCCAAACGAGCAGTACTTC. Protein sequence: CASSQDRADPNEQYF.

The chain couples TRBV11-2 to TRBJ2-3; TRBD2 matches at 8 bases. Germline trimming cut 5 bases from V and 5 bases from J; bases unmatched to any gene: 9. Germline CDR1 SGHAT, CDR2 FQNNGV. The CDR3 contains 15 residues. The DNA of the CDR3 is TGTGCCAGCAGCATCGGGACTAGTAGTGGAGATACGCAGTATTTT. Its protein is CASSIGTSSGDTQYF. The complete variable domain, with remaining parts taken from reference TRBV11-2 and TRBJ2-3, reads EAGVAQSPRYKIIEKRQSVAFWCNPISGHATLYWYQQILGQGPKLLIQFQNNGVVDDSQLPKDRFSAERLKGVDSTLKIQPAKLEDSAVYLCASSIGTSSGDTQYFGPGTRLTVL.

The chain recombines TRBV28 with TRBJ1-1; the match to TRBD1 covers 8 bases. The junction had 7 bases not matched to a gene; V was cut back by 4 bases and J by 6 bases. Germline CDR1 MDHEN, CDR2 SYDVKM. This CDR3 comprises 14 residues. The CDR3 here is CASSSLTGAAEAFF. In DNA, the CDR3 is TGTGCCAGCAGTTCGCTGACAGGGGCGGCTGAAGCTTTCTTT.

CDR3 sequence (DNA): TGTGCCAGCAGAGGGGCGGGGGGGCACAATGAGCAGTTCTTC. Its protein product is CASRGAGGHNEQFF. The V call is TRBV25-1, the J call TRBJ2-1; 9 nucleotides line up with TRBD2. Losses at the gene ends were 6 bases for V and 5 bases for J; bases not matched to a gene: 5. This CDR3 comprises 14 residues. Germline V gives CDR1 MGHDK, CDR2 SYGVNS.

On this clone itself: The sample contains more than one DNA sequence encoding this CDR3. This sequence joins TRBV18 and TRBJ2-7; TRBD1 matches 8 bases. The J segment lost 2 bases and the V segment lost 2 bases, leaving 2 bases of the junction unmatched. This CDR3 is 14 amino acids long. Per germline, CDR1 KGHSH and CDR2 LQKENI. The CDR3 spells CASSPGQGAYEQYF. The CDR3, as DNA: TGTGCCAGCTCACCAGGACAGGGAGCCTACGAGCAGTACTTC.

The J gene is TRBJ1-1, the V gene TRBV5-1; TRBD1 agrees at 8 bases. This CDR3 has 17 amino acids. J gave up 0 bases and V 0 bases, and 7 bases lay outside the gene matches. CDR1 and CDR2 (germline): SGHRS, YFSETQ. The CDR3 reads CASSLEVAGGLNTEAFF. The CDR3 DNA reads as TGCGCCAGCAGCTTGGAGGTTGCAGGGGGCTTGAACACTGAAGCTTTCTTT.

This clone occurred once. The chain joins TRBV6-5 to TRBJ2-7; a possible D gene is TRBD2 (6 bases). The V gene's germline CDR1 is MNHEY and CDR2 SVGAGI. The CDR3 extends over 12 amino acids. Deletions cut 5 bases from V and 4 bases from J, with 9 bases between. CDR3 amino acids: CASSRGSYEQYF. The CDR3 nucleotides are TGTGCCAGCAGTCGGGGGTCATACGAGCAGTACTTC.

The chain is built from TRBV7-2 and TRBJ1-6; maybe TRBD1 (6 bases). In germline, CDR1 is SGHTA, CDR2 FQGNSA. The CDR3 is made up of 14 amino acids. V gave up 2 bases and J gave up 9 bases, with 11 bases separating them. The CDR3 protein is CASSLWTASSPLHF. As DNA, the CDR3 is TGTGCCAGCAGCTTATGGACAGCTTCTTCACCCCTCCACTTT.

This clone appeared a single time. The rearrangement joins TRBV4-1 to TRBJ1-1; 7 bases are a match to TRBD1. Germline V gene data show CDR1 as MGHRA and CDR2 as YSYEKL. The ends lost 0 bases at V and 4 bases at J; junction bases unmatched: 11. The CDR3 runs to 17 residues. The CDR3: CASSQDRRRGLGTEAFF. The DNA of the CDR3 is TGCGCCAGCAGCCAAGATAGGAGGAGGGGGCTTGGCACTGAAGCTTTCTTT.

This clone was found once. This chain joins TRBV3-1 (or the pseudogene TRBV3-2) and TRBJ2-1; TRBD1 is a possible D gene (7 bases). The CDR3 is 15 amino acids. The V gene's germline CDR1 is LGHDT and CDR2 YNNKEL (reference sequence). V lost 5 bases, J lost 2 bases, and 13 bases lay in between. The CDR3 coding sequence is TGTGCCAGCAGCACTCAGGGGGGCGCCTACAATGAGCAGTTCTTC. Its protein is CASSTQGGAYNEQFF.

The rearrangement joins TRBV6-2 or TRBV6-3 to TRBJ1-5; TRBD1 might be the D (5 bases). With 5 bases removed from V and 5 bases from J, the gap between germline ends came to 16 bases. Per germline, CDR1 MNHEY and CDR2 SVGEGT. The CDR3 has 15 residues. The CDR3 region has the DNA TGTGCCAGCAGTCTCGTTAGACAGTCATATCAGCCCCAGCATTTT. Encoded protein: CASSLVRQSYQPQHF.

This chain connects TRBV6-5 to TRBJ1-1, with 7 positions matching TRBD1. The CDR3 extends over 14 amino acids. J was trimmed by 4 bases and V by 9 bases; bases with no gene match: 11. Germline V CDR1 and CDR2: MNHEY, SVGAGI. CDR3 residues: CASLSTGRATEAFF. The CDR3 coding sequence is TGTGCCAGTCTGTCGACAGGGCGGGCCACTGAAGCTTTCTTT.

The gene calls are TRBV7-3 and TRBJ2-3, with 11 positions matching TRBD2. The CDR3 totals 15 residues. CDR1 SGHTA and CDR2 FQGTGA come from the germline V gene. V shed 5 bases and J 2 bases; nucleotides not matched to a gene: 3. The CDR3 DNA reads TGTGCCAGCAGCGGTAGCGGGGGGGCCACAGATACGCAGTATTTT. Amino acid sequence: CASSGSGGATDTQYF.

This clone appeared a few times. The chain employs TRBV5-1 and TRBJ2-1; TRBD1 matches at 10 bases. CDR1 and CDR2 from the germline V gene are SGHRS and YFSETQ. This CDR3 has 15 amino acids. After removal of 6 bases from V and 7 bases from J, the junction contained 10 bases not matched to a gene. For the CDR3, the DNA is TGCGCCAGCACCCTGAGGACAGGGGGGATTAATGAGCAGTTCTTC. Its protein product is CASTLRTGGINEQFF.

V usage is TRBV5-4 and J usage is TRBJ2-1; weak D call: TRBD1 (5 bases). This CDR3 has 13 residues. Germline values: CDR1 SGHNT, CDR2 YYREEE (reference sequence). Trimming stripped 0 bases from V and 12 bases from J, with 13 bases between. CDR3 region: CASSLDSGRVQFF. The DNA of the CDR3 is TGTGCCAGCAGCTTGGATTCTGGCAGGGTGCAGTTCTTC.

The chain joins TRBV7-9 to TRBJ1-5, with 8 bases fitting TRBD1. CDR3 size: 15 residues. Germline trimming cut 4 bases from V and 6 bases from J; bases unmatched to any gene: 8. CDR1 and CDR2 from the germline V gene are SEHNR and FQNEAQ (reference sequence). The CDR3 loop reads CASSSGQGASQPQHF. The CDR3 nucleotides are TGTGCCAGCAGCTCCGGACAGGGCGCGTCTCAGCCCCAGCATTTT.

This chain uses TRBV5-5 with TRBJ1-4; the D is unclear. Deletions cut 0 bases from V and 2 bases from J, with 2 bases between. The length of the CDR3 is 13 residues. The V gene's germline CDR1 is SGHKS and CDR2 YYEKEE (reference sequence). The CDR3 DNA sequence: TGTGCCAGCAGCTTGGCGACTAATGAAAAACTGTTTTTT. Translating it yields CASSLATNEKLFF.

In this sample, this clone turned up a few times. The gene calls are TRBV5-1 and TRBJ2-5, with 8 bases aligning to TRBD1. CDR1 and CDR2 from the germline V gene are SGHRS and YFSETQ. V gave up 0 bases and J gave up 9 bases; unmatched junction bases: 10. The CDR3 is 15 residues long. The CDR3 sequence is CASSLGGQGPTPQYF. CDR3 sequence (DNA): TGCGCCAGCAGCTTGGGAGGACAGGGACCCACGCCCCAGTACTTC.

The table lists this clone with a few counts. The chain combines TRBV6-5 with TRBJ1-1, with a tentative D call TRBD1 (6 bases). This CDR3 region has 14 residues. Germline V lookup: CDR1 MNHEY, CDR2 SVGAGI. V dropped 6 bases and J dropped 0 bases, with 11 bases sitting between them. The CDR3 DNA is TGTGCCAGCAGGCTGACAGGAGTGAACACTGAAGCTTTCTTT. It codes for CASRLTGVNTEAFF.

V gene TRBV2 combines with J gene TRBJ1-1, with a possible D match to TRBD1 (6 bases). The CDR3 is 13 amino acids. Looked up from germline, CDR1 is SNHLY and CDR2 is FYNNEI. The germline V and J ends were trimmed by 10 bases and 1 base, with 13 bases remaining between them. DNA of the CDR3: TGTGCCACCCAGAAGACAGGGAACACTGAAGCTTTCTTT. Its translation is CATQKTGNTEAFF.